Listed below are T cell receptor beta chains from one sample, sequenced in a study of cytomegalovirus exposure and HLA in healthy donors. Produced via immunoSEQ multiplex PCR; TCRdb's table is partial and in-frame only. The sample holds more than 100,000 clones, approximately 84% seen once. The sequenced material came from PBMCs. The receptors derive from a woman aged 18-29 years in good health and CMV-seronegative. The CDR3 runs from the conserved cysteine through the conserved F or W. D genes are given only for firm matches. Only part of the rows carry a size: once, few, many, or a class if the clone is expanded.

TRBD2,-,TRBJ2-3,TRBV19,TGTGCCAGTGGAAGTACGCCGGGGGGAGCCACAGATACGCAGTATTTT,CASGSTPGGATDTQYF
TRBD2,-,TRBJ2-1,TRBV11-2,TGTGCCAGCAGCTCGGGACTAGCGGGCAATGAGCAGTTCTTC,CASSSGLAGNEQFF
-,-,TRBJ2-1,TRBV6-6,TGTGCCACCCGTGAGGGGGAGGGCCTCGGTGAGCAGTTCTTC,CATREGEGLGEQFF
TRBD1,-,TRBJ1-2,TRBV30,TGTGCCTGGAGTAAGGGACAGCATTATTATGGCTACACCTTC,CAWSKGQHYYGYTF
-,-,TRBJ2-1,TRBV27,TGTGCCTCCAAAAATGGGGGGTTTGGTGGCAATGAGCAGTTCTTC,CASKNGGFGGNEQFF
-,-,TRBJ2-7,TRBV30,TGTGCCTGGAGTGTATCGTGGCGGGACTTGAGCTACGAGCAGTACTTC,CAWSVSWRDLSYEQYF
-,-,TRBJ1-1,TRBV6-1,TGTGCCAGCTCCTTACAGGGCGCTACTGAAGCTTTCTTT,CASSLQGATEAFF
TRBD2,-,TRBJ2-7,TRBV5-6,TGTGCCAGCAGCTTAGCCGGGACTAGCGGGAGGGCCGATTACGAGCAGTACTTC,CASSLAGTSGRADYEQYF
-,-,TRBJ2-5,TRBV4-1,TGCGCCAGCAGCCAACAGGGGATCCAAGAGACCCAGTACTTC,CASSQQGIQETQYF
TRBD1,-,TRBJ1-1,TRBV7-9,TGTGCCAGCAGCGGGGACAGGAACACTGAAGCTTTCTTT,CASSGDRNTEAFF
-,-,TRBJ2-2,TRBV2,TGTGCCAGCAGCTTCGGACTGGTCACCGGGGAGCTGTTTTTT,CASSFGLVTGELFF
-,-,TRBJ1-1,TRBV2,TGTGCCAGCAGTGGGGCGAAGGGGTCTGAAGCTTTCTTT,CASSGAKGSEAFF
TRBD1,-,TRBJ1-1,TRBV18,TGTGCCAGCTCACCGACAGGGGGGAACACTGAAGCTTTCTTT,CASSPTGGNTEAFF
-,-,TRBJ2-2,TRBV6-6,TGTGCCAGCAGTAAGCAGGGGTCGAACACCGGGGAGCTGTTTTTT,CASSKQGSNTGELFF
TRBD2,-,TRBJ2-7,TRBV4-1,TGCGCCAGCAGCCAAGTGAGAGCGGGGGCCTACGAGCAGTACTTC,CASSQVRAGAYEQYF
-,-,TRBJ2-7,TRBV5-6,TGTGCCAGCAGCTTGGGGGGCTTTCGGTACGAGCAGTACTTC,CASSLGGFRYEQYF
-,-,TRBJ1-2,TRBV27,TGTGCCAGCAGTTTGCGGGGGGCCGATGGCTACACCTTC,CASSLRGADGYTF
-,-,TRBJ1-1,TRBV5-6,TGTGCCAGCATCTTCGCGGGGAACACTGAAGCTTTCTTT,CASIFAGNTEAFF
TRBD1,-,TRBJ1-1,TRBV10-2,TGCGCCAGCAACCGCCGGGACAGGTTAATGAACACTGAAGCTTTCTTT,CASNRRDRLMNTEAFF
TRBD2,-,TRBJ2-5,TRBV2,TGTGCCAGCAGGAGAGCGGGAGGGTGGGGAGAGACCCAGTACTTC,CASRRAGGWGETQYF
-,-,TRBJ2-7,TRBV15,TGTGCCACCAGCAGGCCGGGCGGGGACGAGCAGTACTTC,CATSRPGGDEQYF
-,few,TRBJ1-1,TRBV7-9,TGTGCCAGCAGCTTAGACGAGACAGAAGCTTTCTTT,CASSLDETEAFF
TRBD2,once,TRBJ2-1,TRBV7-8,TGTGCCAGCAGCCCTCCTAGCGGGGGGAACAATGAGCAGTTCTTC,CASSPPSGGNNEQFF
-,-,TRBJ2-7,TRBV7-8,TGTGCCAGCAGCTTAGTCGCAGACATTTACGAGCAGTACTTC,CASSLVADIYEQYF
-,-,TRBJ1-5,TRBV5-1,TGCGCCAGCAGCTTGGGGGGAGATAGCAATCAGCCCCAGCATTTT,CASSLGGDSNQPQHF
TRBD1,-,TRBJ1-2,TRBV6-5,TGTGCCAGCAGTCGCACAGGGGTCTATGGCTACACCTTC,CASSRTGVYGYTF
TRBD2,-,TRBJ2-1,TRBV6-5,TGTGCCAGCAGACTACTAGCGGGAGCATACAATGAGCAGTTCTTC,CASRLLAGAYNEQFF
-,-,TRBJ2-7,TRBV30,TGTGCCTGGACCGGGATTTACTACGAGCAGTACTTC,CAWTGIYYEQYF
TRBD2,-,TRBJ2-7,TRBV15,TGTGCCACCAGCAGGGGGACTAGCGGCTCCTACGAGCAGTACTTC,CATSRGTSGSYEQYF
TRBD2,-,TRBJ2-1,TRBV10-3,TGTGCCATCAGTGCCGGTAGCGGGAGATGGGATGAGCAGTTCTTC,CAISAGSGRWDEQFF
TRBD1,-,TRBJ2-1,TRBV11-3,TGTGCCAGCAGCCCCTGGCGGGACAGGGCCTCCCCTATTTTGGACAATGAGCAGTTCTTC,CASSPWRDRASPILDNEQFF
-,-,TRBJ1-2,TRBV30,TGTGCCTGGAGTGCGGCGGGGGAGAACTATGGCTACACCTTC,CAWSAAGENYGYTF
TRBD1,few,TRBJ1-2,TRBV30,TGTGCCTGGAGTCCGGGACAGGGGGCGCTTGGCTACACCTTC,CAWSPGQGALGYTF
-,-,TRBJ2-1,TRBV7-9,TGTGCCAGCAGCGCTCGACTAGGAGCGTTCAATGAGCAGTTCTTC,CASSARLGAFNEQFF
-,once,TRBJ2-1,TRBV5-1,TGCGCCAGCAGCTTGGACGCGACATCGAGCTCCTACAATGAGCAGTTCTTC,CASSLDATSSSYNEQFF
-,-,TRBJ1-1,TRBV7-9,TGTGCCAGCGCCATCCTAGGAGTCACTGAAGCTTTCTTT,CASAILGVTEAFF
TRBD2,-,TRBJ2-7,TRBV7-9,TGTGCCAGCAGCTTTAGCGGGAGCTACGAGCAGTACTTC,CASSFSGSYEQYF
-,-,TRBJ2-3,TRBV5-4,TGTGCCAGCAGCTTGGCCCTTCAGGGGTACACAGATACGCAGTATTTT,CASSLALQGYTDTQYF
-,-,TRBJ2-2,TRBV7-8,TGTGCCAGCAGCTCACTCTTAATACTAGAATCGATTCCCGGGGAGCTGTTTTTT,CASSSLLILESIPGELFF
TRBD2,-,TRBJ2-5,TRBV25-1,TGTGCCAGCAGTGAATCCGGGGGGTACCAAGAGACCCAGTACTTC,CASSESGGYQETQYF
-,-,TRBJ1-2,TRBV5-6,TGTGCCAGCCTTACGACAGGACAAAGTTATGGCTACACCTTC,CASLTTGQSYGYTF
TRBD1,-,TRBJ2-7,TRBV6-6,TGTGCCAGCAGTTCTTCCGGACAGGGGGCACCGCAGTACTTC,CASSSSGQGAPQYF
-,-,TRBJ1-1,TRBV29-1,TGCAGCGCTGGCCAGGGCTGGGGCACTGAAGCTTTCTTT,CSAGQGWGTEAFF
-,-,TRBJ2-5,TRBV29-1,TGCAGCGTTGAGAGACAGGCTGGGGAGCAGTACTTC,CSVERQAGEQYF
-,-,TRBJ2-1,TRBV11-2,TGTGCCAGCAGCCGCGGGGATGTTTCCTACAATGAGCAGTTCTTC,CASSRGDVSYNEQFF
TRBD2,-,TRBJ2-5,TRBV7-2,TGTGCCAGCAGCCAAGCGGGATACGATGAGACCCAGTACTTC,CASSQAGYDETQYF
-,few,TRBJ2-1,TRBV4-1,TGCGCCAGCAGCCAAGAAATGCGCGGCGAGCAGTTCTTC,CASSQEMRGEQFF
TRBD1,-,TRBJ2-6,TRBV5-4,TGTGCCAGCAGCTCGACAGGGGCTGGGGCCAACGTCCTGACTTTC,CASSSTGAGANVLTF
-,-,TRBJ2-1,TRBV7-8,TGTGCCAGCAGCTTCAACGGGATTAGTGTCGATGAGCAGTTCTTC,CASSFNGISVDEQFF
-,-,TRBJ2-4,TRBV10-2,TGCGCCAGCAGTGAAGGGGATGTCGATTCGATTCAGTACTTC,CASSEGDVDSIQYF
TRBD1,few,TRBJ1-1,TRBV2,TGTGCCAGCAGCAGAGGACAGGGGAACACTGAAGCTTTCTTT,CASSRGQGNTEAFF
TRBD2,-,TRBJ2-7,TRBV29-1,TGCAGCGCCCAAGTGGGACTAGCAGGGTTCCGGTACTTC,CSAQVGLAGFRYF